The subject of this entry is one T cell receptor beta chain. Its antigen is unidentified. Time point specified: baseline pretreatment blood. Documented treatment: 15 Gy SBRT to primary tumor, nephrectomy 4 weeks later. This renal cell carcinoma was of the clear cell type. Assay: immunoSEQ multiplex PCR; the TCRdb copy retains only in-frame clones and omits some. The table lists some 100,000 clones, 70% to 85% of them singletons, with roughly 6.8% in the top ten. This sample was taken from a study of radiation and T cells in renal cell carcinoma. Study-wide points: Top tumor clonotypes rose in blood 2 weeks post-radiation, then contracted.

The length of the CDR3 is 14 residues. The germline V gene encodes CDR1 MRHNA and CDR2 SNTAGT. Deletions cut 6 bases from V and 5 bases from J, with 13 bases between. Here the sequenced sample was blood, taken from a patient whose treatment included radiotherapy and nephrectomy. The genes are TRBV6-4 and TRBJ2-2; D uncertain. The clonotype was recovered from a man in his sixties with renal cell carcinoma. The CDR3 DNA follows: TGTGCCAGCAGAGTGGATCGTGGAACCGGGGAGCTGTTTTTT. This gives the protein CASRVDRGTGELFF.